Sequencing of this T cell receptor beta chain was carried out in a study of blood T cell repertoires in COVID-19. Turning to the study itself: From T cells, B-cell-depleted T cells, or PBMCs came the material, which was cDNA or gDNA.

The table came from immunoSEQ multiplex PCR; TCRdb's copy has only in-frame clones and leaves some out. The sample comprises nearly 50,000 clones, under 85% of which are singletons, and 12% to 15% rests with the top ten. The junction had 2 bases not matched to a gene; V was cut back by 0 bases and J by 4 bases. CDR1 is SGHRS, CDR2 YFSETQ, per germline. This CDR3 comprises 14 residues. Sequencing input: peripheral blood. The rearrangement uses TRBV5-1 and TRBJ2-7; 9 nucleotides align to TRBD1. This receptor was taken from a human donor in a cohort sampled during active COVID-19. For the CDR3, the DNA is TGCGCCAGCAGCTTGGGACAGGGGGAGTACGAGCAGTACTTC. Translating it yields CASSLGQGEYEQYF.